The TCR beta chain described here comes from a study of OX40 agonist ivuxolimab in advanced cancers. Study in general: Across the patients, intravenous ivuxolimab was delivered every 2 weeks at 0.01 to 10 mg/kg. Enrolled patients in dose escalation had cancers that were hepatocellular carcinoma, melanoma, renal cell or head and neck cancer.

Broader study findings: Determination of antigen specificity was not performed for the expanded peripheral T cells.

This CDR3 is 15 amino acids long. In germline, CDR1 is LNHDA, CDR2 SQIVND (reference sequence). V lost 1 base, J lost 3 bases, and 10 bases lay in between. Sequencing was performed with immunoSEQ multiplex PCR; in TCRdb, only in-frame clones are kept and a portion is missing. The top ten hold around 2.7% of the sample, which has 57,000 or so clones, 86% seen once. A word on this clone: No antigen is known for it.

Baseline, cycle 4 day 1, and cycle 7 day 1 were the blood sampling points. Sequences were derived from CD4+ or CD8+ T cells sorted from blood, sampled in a trial of the OX40 agonist ivuxolimab. The J gene is TRBJ1-5, the V gene TRBV19; the D is unclear. The TCR sequence derives from an adult with an advanced solid tumor such as melanoma, head and neck, liver or kidney cancer. In nucleotides, the CDR3 is TGTGCCAGTAGTATAGGGCAGGCGTACAATCAGCCCCAGCATTTT. Translated, it gives CASSIGQAYNQPQHF.